The 28 T cell receptor beta chains listed next were all sequenced from one sample in a study of sequential checkpoint blockade in melanoma. Assay used: immunoSEQ multiplex PCR; TCRdb lists only in-frame clones, some missing. The sample records about 18,000 clones, about 75% being singletons. Treatment denoted: randomized to nivolumab then ipilimumab (arm A) or the reverse (arm B). Here the sequenced sample was CD8+ T cells sorted from blood (inferred from file names), taken from a patient given nivolumab and ipilimumab in sequence. All receptors come from a human donor with melanoma.

The V and J genes are TRBV6-5 and TRBJ1-1; TRBD1 aligns across 8 bases. The CDR3 consists of 14 residues. Germline CDR1 MNHEY, CDR2 SVGAGI. Unmatched junction bases numbered 3, after V lost 4 bases and J lost 2 bases. DNA for the CDR3: TGTGCCAGCAGTTTCGGACAGGGTAACACTGAAGCTTTCTTT. Translation gives CASSFGQGNTEAFF.

The chain employs TRBV5-8 and TRBJ1-1; no reliable D call. Germline V gene lookup returns CDR1 SGHTS and CDR2 YDEGEE. This CDR3 has 15 residues. The germline V and J ends were trimmed by 0 bases and 11 bases, with 20 bases remaining between them. The CDR3 reads CASSLGEGSLNWAFF. The CDR3 DNA reads as TGTGCCAGCAGCTTGGGGGAGGGCTCCTTGAATTGGGCTTTCTTT.

With respect to this clone: Only one base separates this from a far larger clonotype, so it likely reflects a read error. The sample holds other DNA sequences that translate to the same CDR3. The chain employs TRBV4-1 and TRBJ2-7; 11 bases align to TRBD1. V lost 0 bases, J lost 3 bases, and 4 bases stayed unmatched. The germline V gene encodes CDR1 MGHRA and CDR2 YSYEKL. The CDR3 length is 16 residues. CDR3 region: CASSQEPGTGGYEQYF. The CDR3 nucleotides read TGCGCCAGCAGCCAAGAACCCGGGACAGGGGGCTACGAGCAGTACTTC.

This clone was detected only a few times. The V call is TRBV30, the J call TRBJ2-7, with 8 bases that match TRBD1. With V trimmed by 3 bases and J by 3 bases, 7 bases remained unmatched. CDR1 is GTSNPN and CDR2 is SVGIG in the germline V gene (reference sequence). The CDR3 has 14 residues. The CDR3: CAWSLQGAVYEQYF. The CDR3, as DNA: TGTGCCTGGAGCCTCCAGGGGGCGGTCTACGAGCAGTACTTC.

The chain has TRBV29-1 and TRBJ1-2; maybe TRBD1 (5 bases). The length of the CDR3 is 13 residues. Germline CDR1 is SQVTM and CDR2 is ANQGSEA. Trimming stripped 3 bases from V and 6 bases from J, with 14 bases between. CDR3 DNA: TGCAGCGTTGATCCGGGGGGAGGACATGGCTACACCTTC. It specifies CSVDPGGGHGYTF.

The rearrangement links TRBV9 to TRBJ2-1; 8 bases are a match to TRBD2. Germline-derived CDR1 and CDR2 are SGDLS and YYNGEE. After removal of 5 bases from V and 6 bases from J, the junction contained 10 bases not matched to a gene. There are 15 residues in the CDR3. The DNA for the CDR3 is TGTGCCAGCAGAGAACCGGGACTAGACTTCAATGAGCAGTTCTTC. Amino acid sequence: CASREPGLDFNEQFF.

The V and J genes are TRBV2 and TRBJ2-1; TRBD2 aligns across 8 bases. The CDR3 totals 12 residues. Unmatched junction bases numbered 3, after V lost 7 bases and J lost 7 bases. Per the germline V gene, CDR1 is SNHLY and CDR2 is FYNNEI. CDR3 sequence reads: CASTIAGNEQFF. The CDR3 nucleotides are TGTGCCAGCACCATAGCGGGGAATGAGCAGTTCTTC.

The rearrangement links TRBV27 to TRBJ1-1, with 7 nucleotides matching TRBD1. Germline V lookup: CDR1 MNHEY, CDR2 SMNVEV (reference sequence). J was trimmed by 0 bases and V by 4 bases; bases with no gene match: 8. The CDR3 is 16 amino acids. CDR3 protein: CASSSGQDWLNTEAFF. The CDR3 nucleotides are TGTGCCAGCAGTTCCGGACAGGACTGGCTGAACACTGAAGCTTTCTTT.

To note about this clone: Germline and junction disagree at one end, which may indicate a read error. The chain combines TRBV5-6 with TRBJ1-1; D gene uncertain. Germline V gives CDR1 SGHDT, CDR2 YYEEEE. The CDR3 length is 15 residues. The CDR3 DNA reads TGTGCCAGCACCTTGGGTTTTGAGGAGTATGGTGAAGCTTTCTTT. It codes for CASTLGFEEYGEAFF.

The chain links TRBV7-8 to TRBJ2-2; D not certain. Germline assignment: CDR1 SGHVS and CDR2 FQNEAQ. The CDR3 spans 11 residues. V dropped 7 bases and J dropped 5 bases, with 5 bases sitting between them. The CDR3 protein is CASTTTGELFF. The CDR3 DNA is TGTGCCAGCACCACTACCGGGGAGCTGTTTTTT.

The J gene is TRBJ1-3, the V gene TRBV7-9, with 7 bases matching TRBD1. The V gene end was trimmed by 4 bases and the J gene end by 0 bases; junction bases not matched to a gene: 6. The length of the CDR3 is 16 residues. Per the germline V gene, CDR1 is SEHNR and CDR2 is FQNEAQ (reference sequence). The CDR3 sequence: CASSYTGDVSGNTIYF. The CDR3 nucleotides are TGTGCCAGCAGCTATACAGGGGATGTCTCTGGAAACACCATATATTTT.

This clone was detected only once. This chain connects TRBV7-8 to TRBJ1-5, with 9 nucleotides matching TRBD1. V lost 2 bases, J lost 0 bases, and 11 bases stayed unmatched. The germline V gene has CDR1 SGHVS and CDR2 FQNEAQ. The CDR3 spans 19 residues. The CDR3 loop is CASSLRDRVTGYSNQPQHF. The CDR3 DNA sequence: TGTGCCAGCAGCTTAAGGGACAGGGTAACGGGCTATAGCAATCAGCCCCAGCATTTT.

This clone was observed a single time. V is TRBV29-1 and J is TRBJ2-3, with 8 bases fitting TRBD1. The CDR3 loop spans 15 amino acids. The trim removed 3 bases at V and 0 bases at J, leaving 5 bases unmatched. The V gene's germline CDR1 is SQVTM and CDR2 ANQGSEA. Written as DNA, the CDR3 is TGCAGCGTTGACGGGACAGGCGCTAGCACAGATACGCAGTATTTT. Amino acids: CSVDGTGASTDTQYF.

The chain recombines TRBV5-6 with TRBJ1-2; D possibly corresponds to TRBD1 (6 bases). CDR1 and CDR2 from the germline V gene are SGHDT and YYEEEE. Between the trimmed V and J ends, which lost 3 bases and 5 bases, there was a span of 14 bases. The CDR3 has 14 residues. The CDR3 here is CASSSDSLGYGYTF. The CDR3 DNA follows: TGTGCCAGCAGCTCGGACAGCTTAGGTTATGGCTACACCTTC.

This chain connects TRBV11-2 to TRBJ1-2; D unclear. The germline V gene encodes CDR1 SGHAT and CDR2 FQNNGV. The CDR3 has 14 residues. The V end lost 0 bases, the J end lost 4 bases, and 9 bases lay between the germline ends. The CDR3 DNA reads TGTGCCAGCAGCTTAGAAAAGGCAGGCTATGGCTACACCTTC. Its translation: CASSLEKAGYGYTF.

The chain recombines TRBV10-3 with TRBJ2-7; 9 bases are shared with TRBD2. The CDR3 is 13 amino acids. Germline loops: CDR1 ENHRY, CDR2 SYGVKD. V dropped 9 bases and J dropped 2; count of bases not matched to a gene: 5. The CDR3, as DNA: TGTGCCATGGGGGCGGGAGGGCCCTACGAGCAGTACTTC. Encoded protein: CAMGAGGPYEQYF.

The chain joins TRBV27 to TRBJ2-1, with 11 bases that match TRBD1. CDR3 size: 15 residues. V shed 4 bases and J 2 bases; nucleotides not matched to a gene: 1. CDR1 is MNHEY and CDR2 is SMNVEV in the germline V gene (reference sequence). In DNA, the CDR3 is TGTGCCAGCAGTTGGACAGGGGGCGCCTACAATGAGCAGTTCTTC. Its protein product is CASSWTGGAYNEQFF.

This clone was picked up a small number of times. The chain is built from TRBV14 and TRBJ1-1; possible D gene TRBD1, 6 bases. Between the trimmed V and J ends, which lost 4 bases and 3 bases, there was a span of 15 bases. Germline values: CDR1 SGHDN, CDR2 FVKESK. This CDR3 has 15 amino acids. The CDR3 here is CASSRQGFWDTEAFF. Written as DNA, the CDR3 is TGTGCCAGCAGCCGCCAGGGGTTTTGGGACACTGAAGCTTTCTTT. The full variable domain, its missing parts supplied by reference TRBV14 and TRBJ1-1, is EAGVTQFPSHSVIEKGQTVTLRCDPISGHDNLYWYRRVMGKEIKFLLHFVKESKQDESGMPNNRFLAERTGGTYSTLKVQPAELEDSGVYFCASSRQGFWDTEAFFGQGTRLTVV.

The chain couples TRBV5-1 to TRBJ2-5; D is perhaps TRBD2 (5 bases). The J call is uncertain, as TRBJ2-7 better fits the DNA end. CDR1 and CDR2 from the germline V gene are SGHRS and YFSETQ. This CDR3 contains 14 residues. CDR3 sequence reads: CASSLGLFSYEQYF. CDR3 DNA sequence: TGCGCCAGCAGCTTGGGACTATTTTCCTACGAGCAGTACTTC.

V and J are TRBV6-5 and TRBJ1-1, with D tentatively TRBD1 (5 bases). Germline V gene lookup returns CDR1 MNHEY and CDR2 SVGAGI. The CDR3 is 13 residues long. V was clipped by 3 bases and J by 8 bases, with 13 bases between them. CDR3 in amino acids: CASSYTAGLEAFF. CDR3 nucleotides: TGTGCCAGCAGTTATACAGCAGGGTTGGAAGCTTTCTTT.

Sample share makes this clone medium-sized. The chain combines TRBV7-2 with TRBJ1-2; 7 bases map to TRBD1. This CDR3 has 14 amino acids. V shed 4 bases and J 8 bases; nucleotides not matched to a gene: 10. The germline V gene has CDR1 SGHTA and CDR2 FQGNSA. This CDR3 reads CASSYWTGEWGYTF. CDR3 coding DNA: TGTGCCAGCAGCTACTGGACAGGCGAATGGGGCTACACCTTC.

This clone has only one observation. This chain links TRBV10-2 with TRBJ1-2, with D hard to call. Germline V gives CDR1 WSHSY, CDR2 SAAADI. The CDR3 has 15 amino acids. The V and J ends lost 0 bases and 4 bases respectively, with 12 bases between them. CDR3 DNA sequence: TGCGCCAGCAGTGAGTCCCGGGTTGAGGCCTATGGCTACACCTTC. Residues: CASSESRVEAYGYTF.

The chain recombines TRBV4-3 with TRBJ1-5, with 7 bases aligning to TRBD1. The CDR3 extends over 15 amino acids. Per the germline V gene, CDR1 is LGHNA and CDR2 is YSLEER. With V trimmed by 0 bases and J by 7 bases, 6 bases remained unmatched. The CDR3 region has the DNA TGCGCCAGCAGCCAAGATACAGGGGAAGGGCAGCCCCAGCATTTT. It translates to CASSQDTGEGQPQHF.

Remarks on this clone: At one end the junction does not follow the germline gene, possibly because of a read error. The V call is TRBV16, the J call TRBJ1-2, with D perhaps matching TRBD1 (6 bases). The germline V gene has CDR1 KGHSY and CDR2 FQNENV. The CDR3 runs 13 residues. The CDR3 reads CASSLIQQGGTIF. DNA of the CDR3: TGTGCCAGCAGCCTTATTCAACAGGGAGGGACGATATTC.

By share of the sample, this clone is medium-sized (0.01 to 0.1%). The chain links TRBV21-1 to TRBJ2-7; the table gives TRBD1 as D, unverified against the DNA. TRBV21-1 is an annotated pseudogene. CDR3 length: 14 amino acids. The CDR3 nucleotides read TGTGCCGCCAGCGTTCCGAGGGGGTTAGGGGAGCAGTACTTC. This translates into CAASVPRGLGEQYF.

V usage is TRBV11-3 and J usage is TRBJ2-7, with 7 positions matching TRBD1. This CDR3 is 13 amino acids long. With 3 bases clipped from V and 5 bases from J, the junction kept 4 bases outside the gene matches. From germline, CDR1 is SGHNT and CDR2 YENEEA. CDR3 nucleotide sequence: TGTGCCAGCAGCTTTTTTCAGGGGGACGAGCAGTACTTC. This encodes CASSFFQGDEQYF.

V usage is TRBV18 and J usage is TRBJ1-1; D possibly corresponds to TRBD1 (5 bases). V shed 4 bases and J shed 1 base, with 10 bases lying between them. The CDR3 runs 14 residues. Germline assignment: CDR1 KGHSH and CDR2 LQKENI. The CDR3 DNA reads as TGTGCCAGCTCACAAGCAGGGTCGAACACTGAAGCTTTCTTT. Its protein product is CASSQAGSNTEAFF. Combining the CDR3 with reference TRBV18 and TRBJ1-1 gives the whole variable domain NAGVMQNPRHLVRRRGQEARLRCSPMKGHSHVYWYRQLPEEGLKFMVYLQKENIIDESGMPKERFSAEFPKEGPSILRIQQVVRGDSAAYFCASSQAGSNTEAFFGQGTRLTVV.

CDR3 protein: CASSRTSGSYNEQFF. The CDR3 nucleotides are TGTGCCAGCAGCCGGACTAGCGGCTCCTACAATGAGCAGTTCTTC. The J gene is TRBJ2-1, the V gene TRBV7-9; TRBD2 matches 10 bases. J was trimmed by 0 bases and V by 5 bases; bases with no gene match: 1. This CDR3 comprises 15 residues. Germline V gene sequence: CDR1 SEHNR, CDR2 FQNEAQ (reference sequence).